Listed here are 5 T cell receptor beta chains from one sample, sequenced in a study of T cell responses to AZD1222 COVID-19 vaccine. TCRdb keeps only in-frame clones here, not all; method: immunoSEQ multiplex PCR. The data contain approximately 150,000 clones, about nine tenths of them singletons. The sample in question was peripheral blood, obtained 28 days after the second AZD1222 dose. The receptors originated from an adult who received the AZD1222 COVID-19 vaccine.

J is TRBJ1-5 and V is TRBV7-8; tentatively, D is TRBD1 (6 bases). The CDR3 loop spans 15 amino acids. V lost 1 base to trimming and J lost 3 bases, with 10 bases between them. Per germline, CDR1 SGHVS and CDR2 FQNEAQ. CDR3 sequence: CASSLDGQFNQPQHF. In nucleotides, the CDR3 is TGTGCCAGCAGCTTAGACGGACAGTTCAATCAGCCCCAGCATTTT.

The J gene is TRBJ2-3, the V gene TRBV11-3, with D perhaps TRBD2 (5 bases). Germline V gene data show CDR1 as SGHNT and CDR2 as YENEEA. Trimming cost V 6 bases and J 4 bases, with 17 bases left between them. The CDR3 loop spans 15 amino acids. Here the CDR3 DNA reads TGTGCCAGCAGTCATAAGCGGCCGGGCGCAGATACGCAGTATTTT. It specifies CASSHKRPGADTQYF.

The rearrangement uses TRBV7-9 and TRBJ2-5; a weak D match, TRBD1 (5 bases). Germline CDR1 and CDR2: SEHNR and FQNEAQ (reference sequence). Trimming took 1 base from V and 2 from J, leaving 14 bases between them. The CDR3 totals 16 residues. CDR3 sequence: CASSLGPGMWQETQYF. In DNA, the CDR3 is TGTGCCAGCAGCTTAGGTCCAGGGATGTGGCAAGAGACCCAGTACTTC.

The gene calls are TRBV19 and TRBJ1-5, with 11 bases fitting TRBD1. Germline lookup yields CDR1 LNHDA and CDR2 SQIVND (reference sequence). CDR3 length: 16 amino acids. Trimming took 6 bases from V and 7 from J; bases not matched to a gene: 11. Written as DNA, the CDR3 is TGTGCCAGTAGCCTTAACGTCGGGACAGGGGGGCAGCCCCAGCATTTT. The encoded protein is CASSLNVGTGGQPQHF. Full variable domain (outside the CDR3, taken from reference TRBV19 and TRBJ1-5): DGGITQSPKYLFRKEGQNVTLSCEQNLNHDAMYWYRQDPGQGLRLIYYSQIVNDFQKGDIAEGYSVSREKKESFPLTVTSAQKNPTAFYLCASSLNVGTGGQPQHFGDGTRLSIL.

The chain employs TRBV10-2 and TRBJ2-1; 12 bases are shared with TRBD1. CDR1 WSHSY and CDR2 SAAADI come from the germline V gene. This CDR3 has 15 residues. V dropped 6 bases and J dropped 14; count of bases not matched to a gene: 14. The CDR3 loop is CASRMGTGGAGEKFF. In DNA, the CDR3 is TGCGCCAGCAGGATGGGGACAGGGGGCGCCGGCGAGAAGTTCTTC.